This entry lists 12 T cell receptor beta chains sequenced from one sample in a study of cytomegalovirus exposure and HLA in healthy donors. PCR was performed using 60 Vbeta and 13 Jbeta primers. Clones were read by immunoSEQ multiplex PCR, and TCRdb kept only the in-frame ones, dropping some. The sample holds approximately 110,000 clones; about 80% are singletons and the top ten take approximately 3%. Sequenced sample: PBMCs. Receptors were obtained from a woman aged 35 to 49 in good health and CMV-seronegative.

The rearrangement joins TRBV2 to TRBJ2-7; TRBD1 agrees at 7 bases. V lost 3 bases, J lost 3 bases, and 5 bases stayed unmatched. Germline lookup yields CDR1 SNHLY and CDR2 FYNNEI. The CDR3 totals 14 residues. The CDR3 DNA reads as TGTGCCAGCAGTGAGCCGAGACAGGGCTACGAGCAGTACTTC. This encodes CASSEPRQGYEQYF.

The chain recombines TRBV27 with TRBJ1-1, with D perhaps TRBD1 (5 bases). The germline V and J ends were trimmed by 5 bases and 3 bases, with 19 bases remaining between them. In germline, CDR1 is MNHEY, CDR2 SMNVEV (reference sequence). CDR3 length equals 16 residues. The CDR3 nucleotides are TGTGCCAGCAGTCCCGGGCAGGGAGGGGATGACACTGAAGCTTTCTTT. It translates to CASSPGQGGDDTEAFF.

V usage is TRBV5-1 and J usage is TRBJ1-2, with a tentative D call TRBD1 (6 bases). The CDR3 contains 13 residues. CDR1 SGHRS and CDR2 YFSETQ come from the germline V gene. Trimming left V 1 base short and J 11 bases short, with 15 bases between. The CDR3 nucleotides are TGCGCCAGCAGCTTGCGGGTGAGGACAGATTACACCTTC. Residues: CASSLRVRTDYTF.

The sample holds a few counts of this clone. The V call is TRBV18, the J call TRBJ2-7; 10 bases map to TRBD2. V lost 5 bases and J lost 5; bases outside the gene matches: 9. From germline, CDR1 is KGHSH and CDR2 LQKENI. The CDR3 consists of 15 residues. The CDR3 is CASSTTGTSVHEQYF. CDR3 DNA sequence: TGTGCCAGCTCAACGACCGGGACTAGCGTCCACGAGCAGTACTTC.

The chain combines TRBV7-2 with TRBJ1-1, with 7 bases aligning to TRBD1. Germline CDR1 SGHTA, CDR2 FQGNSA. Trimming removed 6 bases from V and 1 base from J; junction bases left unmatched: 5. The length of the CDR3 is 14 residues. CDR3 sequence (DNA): TGTGCCAGCAGTCCAGGGGGGACGAACACTGAAGCTTTCTTT. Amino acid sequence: CASSPGGTNTEAFF.

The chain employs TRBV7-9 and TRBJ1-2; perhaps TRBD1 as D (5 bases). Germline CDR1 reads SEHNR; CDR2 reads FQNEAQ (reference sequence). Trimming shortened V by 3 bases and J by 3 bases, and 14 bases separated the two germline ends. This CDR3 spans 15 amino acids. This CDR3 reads CASSLQTSGDYGYTF. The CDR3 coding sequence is TGTGCCAGCAGCTTGCAAACCTCGGGGGACTATGGCTACACCTTC.

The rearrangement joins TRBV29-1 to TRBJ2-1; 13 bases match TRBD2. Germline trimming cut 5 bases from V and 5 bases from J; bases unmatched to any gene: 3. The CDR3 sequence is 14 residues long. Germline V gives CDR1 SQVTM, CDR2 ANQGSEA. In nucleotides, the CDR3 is TGCAGCGTTACTAGCGGGGGGGCGAACAATGAGCAGTTCTTC. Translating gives CSVTSGGANNEQFF.

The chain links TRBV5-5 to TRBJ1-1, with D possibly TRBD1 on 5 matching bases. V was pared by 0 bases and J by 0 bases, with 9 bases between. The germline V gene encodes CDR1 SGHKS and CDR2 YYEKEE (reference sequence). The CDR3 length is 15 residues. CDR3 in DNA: TGTGCCAGCAGCTTGGAGGGCAGGGTGAACACTGAAGCTTTCTTT. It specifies CASSLEGRVNTEAFF.

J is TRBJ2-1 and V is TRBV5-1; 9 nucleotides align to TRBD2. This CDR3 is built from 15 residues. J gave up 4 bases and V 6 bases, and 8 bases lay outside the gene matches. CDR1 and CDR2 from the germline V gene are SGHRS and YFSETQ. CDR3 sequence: CASNPSGGPYNEQFF. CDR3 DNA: TGCGCCAGCAACCCAAGCGGGGGGCCTTACAATGAGCAGTTCTTC. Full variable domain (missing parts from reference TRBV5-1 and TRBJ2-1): KAGVTQTPRYLIKTRGQQVTLSCSPISGHRSVSWYQQTPGQGLQFLFEYFSETQRNKGNFPGRFSGRQFSNSRSEMNVSTLELGDSALYLCASNPSGGPYNEQFFGPGTRLTVL.

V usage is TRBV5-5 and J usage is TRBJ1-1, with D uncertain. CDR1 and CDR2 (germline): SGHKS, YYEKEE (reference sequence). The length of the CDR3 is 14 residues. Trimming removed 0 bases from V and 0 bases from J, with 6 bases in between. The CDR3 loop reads CASSLGHVNTEAFF. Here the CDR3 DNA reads TGTGCCAGCAGCTTGGGACACGTGAACACTGAAGCTTTCTTT.

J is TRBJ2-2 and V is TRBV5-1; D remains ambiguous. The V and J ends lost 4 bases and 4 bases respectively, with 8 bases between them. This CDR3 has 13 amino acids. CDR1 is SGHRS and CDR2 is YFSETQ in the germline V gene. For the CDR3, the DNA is TGCGCCAGCAGCCCCCGCAGCACCGGGGAGCTGTTTTTT. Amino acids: CASSPRSTGELFF.

The CDR3, as DNA: TGTGCCTGGAGCGTCGGCGGAACGTACCAAGAGACCCAGTACTTC. This sequence encodes CAWSVGGTYQETQYF. This chain connects TRBV30 to TRBJ2-5; D call uncertain. The CDR3 loop spans 15 amino acids. V was shortened by 3 bases and J by 0 bases, with 14 bases between the two germline ends. The V gene's germline CDR1 is GTSNPN and CDR2 SVGIG (reference sequence).